This T cell receptor delta chain was sequenced for a study of γδ T cells in repeated Plasmodium falciparum infection. The CDR3 totals 25 residues. CDR1 and CDR2 (germline): TSWWSYY, QGS. V lost 4 bases, J lost 4 bases, and 36 bases stayed unmatched. Bulk repertoires came from Vgamma9/Vdelta2+ or Vdelta2-negative gammadelta T cells flow-sorted from PBMC. TCRdb re-called the multiplex PCR reads through CATT. The sample holds tens of thousands of delta-chain clones, roughly 0.9% seen once. This clone occurred a few times. For this DNA, TCRdb reports the protein of a much larger clone, which diverges at residue 10, most likely from a read error; the protein presented here is translated directly from the DNA.

This chain uses TRDV1 with TRDJ1; 10 bases match TRDD3. This clonotype was obtained from a pool of human donors (malaria-infected and uninfected, not separated). The specimen was gamma-delta T cells from blood. The CDR3 region is CALGVQPFPARVLGDQDQRVDKLIF. CDR3 DNA sequence: TGTGCTCTTGGGGTCCAGCCGTTTCCAGCCCGAGTACTGGGGGATCAGGACCAACGGGTCGATAAACTCATCTTT.